The present entry profiles one T cell receptor beta chain with its context. The antigen is undetermined. CD45RO-negative cells were positively selected for CCR7, leaving out terminally differentiated effector memory CD45RA+ cells. This specimen comes from a study of shared clonotypes between healthy human individuals. Background on the study: The plates for each donor numbered three CD4 naive, three CD4 memory, two CD8 naive and one CD8 memory. Overall study findings and caveats: Sharing across four donors was highest in naive CD4 (around 5%) and lowest in memory CD8 (approximately 0.4%).

Authors' data handling: ImmunoSEQ sequences covered only the junction and lacked quality scores; filtering therefore differed. TCRdb keeps only in-frame clones here, not all; method: immunoSEQ multiplex PCR. V, J and clone size derive from that table, while D and trimming were established from the DNA sequence. This table holds around 1.9 million clones, over 85% found once. The sequencing input was naive CD8+ T cells from PBMCs. This sequence originates from a man aged 18 to 30 in good health. Some clones in this sample may be carry-over from other donors' samples.

The CDR3 loop is CASSLGIGWYEQYF. Written as DNA, the CDR3 is TGTGCCAGCAGCTTAGGGATTGGGTGGTACGAGCAGTACTTC. The rearrangement links TRBV7-6 to TRBJ2-7; D is ambiguous. V lost 1 base and J lost 4, with 11 bases in between. Germline CDR1 and CDR2: SGHVS and FNYEAQ. The CDR3 totals 14 residues.